This is a list of T cell receptor beta chains from one sample in a study of OX40 agonist ivuxolimab in advanced cancers. Sequencing used immunoSEQ multiplex PCR; TCRdb keeps in-frame clones, though not all of them. Among 65,000 to 70,000 clones listed, roughly nine tenths were seen once. The sequences come from CD4+ or CD8+ T cells sorted from blood, collected in a trial of the OX40 agonist ivuxolimab. The receptors originated from an adult with an advanced solid tumor such as melanoma, head and neck, liver or kidney cancer. CDR3s include the opening cysteine and the closing phenylalanine or tryptophan. Fields, in order: D gene, clone size, V gene, J gene, CDR3 protein, CDR3 DNA. A D gene is named only where the DNA matches it firmly. Some rows mark clone size as missing; the rest say once, few, many or name a class of expanded clone.

d_call: .; clone_size: few; v_call: TRBV7-9; j_call: TRBJ2-7; cdr3_aa: CASSPDAYEQYF; cdr3_nt: TGTGCCAGCAGCCCAGACGCCTACGAGCAGTACTTC
d_call: .; clone_size: .; v_call: TRBV7-2; j_call: TRBJ1-1; cdr3_aa: CASSFNVGTEAFF; cdr3_nt: TGTGCCAGCAGCTTCAACGTAGGTACTGAAGCTTTCTTT
d_call: .; clone_size: .; v_call: TRBV13; j_call: TRBJ2-1; cdr3_aa: CASSMTVGYEQFF; cdr3_nt: TGTGCCAGCAGCATGACGGTGGGGTATGAGCAGTTCTTC
d_call: .; clone_size: .; v_call: TRBV9; j_call: TRBJ2-1; cdr3_aa: CASGSSYNEQFF; cdr3_nt: TGTGCCAGCGGGAGCTCCTACAATGAGCAGTTCTTC
d_call: .; clone_size: once; v_call: TRBV4-1; j_call: TRBJ1-6; cdr3_aa: CASSQATARNSPLHF; cdr3_nt: TGCGCCAGCAGCCAAGCAACAGCCCGAAATTCACCCCTCCACTTT
d_call: .; clone_size: .; v_call: TRBV28; j_call: TRBJ2-5; cdr3_aa: CASTLLNLETQYF; cdr3_nt: TGTGCCAGCACCCTCCTTAACTTAGAGACCCAGTACTTC
d_call: .; clone_size: .; v_call: TRBV9; j_call: TRBJ2-2; cdr3_aa: CASSVVLGELFF; cdr3_nt: TGTGCCAGCAGCGTAGTTCTCGGGGAGCTGTTTTTT
d_call: .; clone_size: .; v_call: TRBV7-6; j_call: TRBJ2-4; cdr3_aa: CASSPLPGPDRNIQYF; cdr3_nt: TGTGCCAGCAGCCCATTGCCGGGACCCGATAGAAACATTCAGTACTTC
d_call: .; clone_size: .; v_call: TRBV4-3; j_call: TRBJ1-5; cdr3_aa: CASSQVYRENQPQHF; cdr3_nt: TGCGCCAGCAGCCAAGTGTACAGGGAGAATCAGCCCCAGCATTTT
d_call: .; clone_size: .; v_call: TRBV27; j_call: TRBJ2-7; cdr3_aa: CASSFKGPYEQYF; cdr3_nt: TGTGCCAGCAGTTTCAAGGGGCCCTACGAGCAGTACTTC